This TCR beta chain was sequenced during a study of CD8+CD57+ T cells in acquired aplastic anemia. In the study overall: The average for DNA from sorted CD4+ and CD8+ cells was 3.2 ug. The average read count for CD4+ cells in healthy donors was around 9.9 million.

Ten or more counts support this clonotype. Its antigen is unknown. From germline, CDR1 is SQVTM and CDR2 ANQGSEA. Between the trimmed V and J ends, which lost 5 bases and 3 bases, there was a span of 14 bases. CDR3 size: 13 residues. Broader study findings: For CD8+ Simpson's diversity, patients and controls showed no significant difference. Sharing between patients and controls was observed for roughly 30 CD8+ CDR3 sequences.

For CDR3 and TCR beta VDJ profiling, genomic DNA was the template used. TCRdb called the reads again in MiXCR, with one record for every CDR3 protein. The sample lists 200,000 to 250,000 distinct CDR3 sequences; 34% were seen once. Sample: sorted CD4+, CD8+, or CD8+CD57+ T cells (not recorded which) from PBMCs. The clonotype comes from a human donor in good health, serving as a control. V and J are TRBV29-1 and TRBJ2-7; D uncertain. The CDR3 sequence is CSVQRDFGYEQYF. The CDR3 DNA follows: TGCAGCGTTCAGCGTGACTTCGGCTACGAGCAGTACTTC.